The clone carrying this TCR beta chain was seen at least ten times. Trimming left V 4 bases short and J 6 bases short, with 15 bases between. Germline CDR1 and CDR2: GTSNPN and SVGIG (reference sequence). The CDR3 is 13 amino acids. The CDR3 regions of TCR beta were amplified from RNA transcripts. With the HTBI primer set, the TCR CDR3 went through a first round of RT-PCR. TCRdb reanalysed the multiplex PCR reads using MiXCR and keeps one entry per CDR3 protein. The table shows around 420,000 distinct CDR3 sequences, with approximately 14% occurring only once. This sample was included in a study of T cells in Graves' hyperthyroidism and ophthalmopathy. In patients aged 18 to 65, hyperthyroidism was newly diagnosed, with duration under 2 months.

The chain uses TRBV30 and TRBJ1-1; TRBD1 might be the D (5 bases). This TCR came from a woman between 18 and 29 years old with Graves' hyperthyroidism. What was sequenced was blood. CDR3: CAWNPREVSEAFF. CDR3 nucleotides: TGTGCCTGGAACCCCAGGGAGGTATCTGAAGCTTTCTTT.